This TCR beta chain was sequenced during a study of T cell clonality in common variable immunodeficiency. Diagnosis required reduced IgG, IgA and/or IgM with specific antibody deficiency. Aged about 8 to 64 years, CVID subjects averaged about 39 years old. Profiling relied on immunoSEQ multiplex PCR, and the TCRdb table lists in-frame clones only, not all of them. The sample gives some 27,000 clones, none seen only once, and the top ten clones hold 3% to 3.5%. Study conclusions and caveats: Compared with healthy controls, CVID subjects showed increased TCRbeta clonality, mostly in about a third. What drives increased CVID clonality needs T cell subpopulation sequencing. Fewer deletions and N-nucleotide insertions were reportedly seen in common variable immunodeficiency TCR beta sequences.

This clone has just a few counts. Its antigen is currently unknown. The CDR3 end lies 3 residues beyond the end of the read and is filled in from the germline J gene. Germline CDR1 reads KGHSH; CDR2 reads LQKENI. The CDR3 runs 16 residues. V lost 2 bases and J 6 bases, leaving 18 bases between the germline ends. The clonotype was recovered from a human donor with common variable immunodeficiency. What was sequenced was peripheral blood mononuclear cells. This chain uses TRBV18 with TRBJ2-3, with a tentative D call TRBD1 (6 bases). CDR3 in amino acids: CASSPTPGVDVDTQYF. The DNA read from the CDR3 is TGTGCCAGCTCACCAACCCCAGGGGTGGACGTGGATACG.